This T cell receptor (beta chain) was sequenced for a study of blood T cell repertoires in COVID-19. Background on the study: There were acute and convalescent COVID-19 samples, and they came from the United States, Italy and Spain. PBMCs, B-cell-depleted T cells, or T cells provided the cDNA or gDNA that made up the material.

Original methodology: Amplification of reference gene primers provided the estimated nucleated cell counts. TCRdb keeps only in-frame clones here, not all; method: immunoSEQ multiplex PCR. For V, J and clone size, that table is used; D and trimming come from the DNA. The table has 150,000 to 200,000 clones, less than 80% seen once. CDR1 is LNHDA and CDR2 is SQIVND in the germline V gene (reference sequence). The CDR3 sequence is 17 residues long. V shed 2 bases and J 5 bases; nucleotides not matched to a gene: 6. The chain joins TRBV19 to TRBJ2-3, with 14 bases lining up with TRBD2. The clonotype comes from a man aged 45-60 years who had recovered from COVID-19. Material: peripheral blood. CDR3 coding DNA: TGTGCCAGTAGTATACCCCGGGGACTAGCGGGAGAAGATACGCAGTATTTT. It specifies CASSIPRGLAGEDTQYF.